Following are 18 T cell receptor beta chains from one sample sequenced in a study of cytomegalovirus exposure and HLA in healthy donors. The PCR had 60 Vbeta and 13 Jbeta primers. Assay used: immunoSEQ multiplex PCR; TCRdb lists only in-frame clones, some missing. The table lists roughly 40,000 clones, with 8.1% in the top ten. Sequencing input: PBMCs. The receptors were gathered from a male donor in good health and CMV-seronegative.

The chain is built from TRBV7-8 and TRBJ1-4; 7 nucleotides line up with TRBD1. The CDR3 is made up of 14 amino acids. Looked up from germline, CDR1 is SGHVS and CDR2 is FQNEAQ. The ends lost 5 bases at V and 4 bases at J; junction bases unmatched: 4. In nucleotides, the CDR3 is TGTGCCAGCAGCCCAGGGGGGCTTAATGAAAAACTGTTTTTT. It is translated as CASSPGGLNEKLFF. The full variable domain, its missing parts supplied by reference TRBV7-8 and TRBJ1-4, is GAGVSQSPRYKVAKRGQDVALRCDPISGHVSLFWYQQALGQGPEFLTYFQNEAQLDKSGLPSDRFFAERPEGSVSTLKIQRTQQEDSAVYLCASSPGGLNEKLFFGSGTQLSVL.

V and J are TRBV19 and TRBJ2-3; TRBD2 aligns across 14 bases. Per the germline V gene, CDR1 is LNHDA and CDR2 is SQIVND (reference sequence). Trimming took 4 bases from V and 2 from J; bases not matched to a gene: 2. The CDR3 contains 16 residues. CDR3 in amino acids: CASSRTSGGFTDTQYF. CDR3 sequence (DNA): TGTGCCAGTAGTAGGACTAGCGGGGGGTTCACAGATACGCAGTATTTT.

This chain joins TRBV7-2 and TRBJ2-4, with a weak D call TRBD1 (6 bases). V shed 1 base and J shed 0 bases, with 10 bases lying between them. The CDR3 consists of 16 residues. Germline CDR1 SGHTA, CDR2 FQGNSA. CDR3 sequence (DNA): TGTGCCAGCAGCTTAGAACAGGGCCCAGCCAAAAACATTCAGTACTTC. It encodes CASSLEQGPAKNIQYF. The variable domain in full, completed from reference TRBV7-2 and TRBJ2-4, reads GAGVSQSPSNKVTEKGKDVELRCDPISGHTALYWYRQSLGQGLEFLIYFQGNSAPDKSGLPSDRFSAERTGGSVSTLTIQRTQQEDSAVYLCASSLEQGPAKNIQYFGAGTRLSVL.

The chain uses TRBV11-2 and TRBJ2-7; D perhaps matches TRBD2 (5 bases). CDR1 and CDR2 from the germline V gene are SGHAT and FQNNGV. Trimming pared 4 bases from V and 2 bases from J, leaving 15 bases between. This CDR3 has 15 residues. This CDR3 reads CASSSLTRRTYEQYF. The CDR3 DNA is TGTGCCAGCAGCTCCCTCACTAGGAGAACCTACGAGCAGTACTTC.

The V call is TRBV4-2, the J call TRBJ2-1, with D uncertain. CDR3 length: 17 amino acids. The V gene lost 0 bases and the J gene lost 6 bases, with 18 bases spanning the gap. Germline V gene sequence: CDR1 LGHNA, CDR2 YNFKEQ. The CDR3 here is CASSQEGSTGGGNEQFF. The CDR3 DNA sequence: TGTGCCAGCAGCCAAGAAGGCTCAACTGGCGGTGGCAATGAGCAGTTCTTC.

The chain is built from TRBV27 and TRBJ2-1; 10 nucleotides match TRBD2. After removal of 2 bases from V and 7 bases from J, the junction contained 5 bases not matched to a gene. CDR1 and CDR2 (germline): MNHEY, SMNVEV (reference sequence). The CDR3 runs to 15 residues. The CDR3 DNA follows: TGTGCCAGCAGTTTAAGTAGCGGGAGGAGGAATGAGCAGTTCTTC. Translation: CASSLSSGRRNEQFF.

This chain uses TRBV6-5 with TRBJ2-5, with 9 bases lining up with TRBD1. The J call may be wrong; the DNA end is better matched by TRBJ2-7. Germline CDR1 MNHEY, CDR2 SVGAGI. The length of the CDR3 is 14 residues. Here the CDR3 DNA reads TGTGCCAGCAGGGGGACAGGGCGGAACTACGAGCAGTACTTC. This gives the protein CASRGTGRNYEQYF.

The rearrangement joins TRBV6-5 to TRBJ1-1; no reliable D call. V was trimmed by 0 bases and J by 0 bases, leaving 11 bases between them. In germline, CDR1 is MNHEY, CDR2 SVGAGI. This CDR3 spans 16 amino acids. As DNA, the CDR3 is TGTGCCAGCAGTTACTCGGACGGGGTTATGAACACTGAAGCTTTCTTT. Its protein product is CASSYSDGVMNTEAFF.

J is TRBJ2-7 and V is TRBV5-4; 9 nucleotides match TRBD1. The CDR3 length is 15 residues. The germline gives CDR1 SGHNT, CDR2 YYREEE (reference sequence). The J segment lost 2 bases and the V segment lost 4 bases, leaving 7 bases of the junction unmatched. The CDR3 protein is CASSARTGDAYEQYF. The CDR3 DNA sequence: TGTGCCAGCAGCGCACGGACAGGGGACGCCTACGAGCAGTACTTC.

The chain combines TRBV9 with TRBJ2-5, with 11 bases fitting TRBD2. Germline V gene lookup returns CDR1 SGDLS and CDR2 YYNGEE. The V segment lost 3 bases and the J segment 5 bases; nucleotides outside the gene matches: 9. CDR3 size: 16 residues. The chain's CDR3 is CASSAVLAGGSETQYF. CDR3 nucleotide sequence: TGTGCCAGCAGCGCGGTCCTAGCGGGAGGTTCGGAGACCCAGTACTTC. Complete variable domain (other parts from reference TRBV9 and TRBJ2-5): DSGVTQTPKHLITATGQRVTLRCSPRSGDLSVYWYQQSLDQGLQFLIQYYNGEERAKGNILERFSAQQFPDLHSELNLSSLELGDSALYFCASSAVLAGGSETQYFGPGTRLLVL.

This chain links TRBV2 with TRBJ1-2; 10 bases match TRBD1. The germline gives CDR1 SNHLY, CDR2 FYNNEI. This CDR3 contains 13 residues. J was trimmed by 8 bases and V by 4 bases; bases with no gene match: 4. CDR3 in amino acids: CASSGTGGSGYTF. DNA for the CDR3: TGTGCCAGCAGTGGGACAGGGGGGTCGGGCTACACCTTC.

The chain links TRBV5-1 to TRBJ2-1; D is perhaps TRBD2 (6 bases). The length of the CDR3 is 17 residues. Looked up from germline, CDR1 is SGHRS and CDR2 is YFSETQ. The V gene lost 0 bases and the J gene lost 3 bases, with 16 bases spanning the gap. The CDR3 nucleotides read TGCGCCAGCAGCTTGGAATCAGGAGGGTGGTACTACAATGAGCAGTTCTTC. Translated: CASSLESGGWYYNEQFF.

The chain uses TRBV11-3 and TRBJ2-3; 9 bases match TRBD1. Looked up from germline, CDR1 is SGHNT and CDR2 is YENEEA. This CDR3 has 18 residues. The trim removed 1 base at V and 0 bases at J, leaving 8 bases unmatched. Written as DNA, the CDR3 is TGTGCCAGCAGCTTAGGGGGACAGGGCCGCAAAAGCACAGATACGCAGTATTTT. Amino acid sequence: CASSLGGQGRKSTDTQYF.

The chain combines TRBV10-2 with TRBJ1-2; no reliable D call. This CDR3 has 14 residues. Per germline, CDR1 WSHSY and CDR2 SAAADI. V lost 0 bases, J lost 3 bases, and 8 bases lay in between. This chain's CDR3 is CASSESVRDYGYTF. Here the CDR3 DNA reads TGCGCCAGCAGTGAGTCGGTACGGGACTATGGCTACACCTTC.

The V gene is TRBV18, the J gene TRBJ1-1; tentative D call: TRBD1 (6 bases). The V end was cut by 1 base, the J end by 4 bases, with 19 bases between. CDR1 is KGHSH and CDR2 is LQKENI in the germline V gene. The CDR3 is 17 residues long. This chain's CDR3 is CASSPQSSGAQSTEAFF. The DNA for the CDR3 is TGTGCCAGCTCACCACAATCGTCAGGGGCCCAGAGCACTGAAGCTTTCTTT.

V gene TRBV18 combines with J gene TRBJ1-2, with 10 bases identical to TRBD1. The V gene's germline CDR1 is KGHSH and CDR2 LQKENI. The CDR3 is 14 amino acids. The trim removed 4 bases at V and 9 bases at J, leaving 8 bases unmatched. The chain's CDR3 is CASSLGTGVVSYTF. In nucleotides, the CDR3 is TGTGCCAGCTCACTTGGGACAGGGGTCGTAAGCTACACCTTC.

The rearrangement joins TRBV5-1 to TRBJ2-2, with 9 bases aligning to TRBD2. The germline V gene encodes CDR1 SGHRS and CDR2 YFSETQ. J was trimmed by 5 bases and V by 7 bases; bases with no gene match: 12. The CDR3 runs 16 residues. The chain's CDR3 is CASQQRLAGDTGELFF. CDR3 sequence (DNA): TGCGCCAGCCAGCAGAGATTAGCGGGAGATACCGGGGAGCTGTTTTTT. Supplemented by reference TRBV5-1 and TRBJ2-2, the full variable domain reads KAGVTQTPRYLIKTRGQQVTLSCSPISGHRSVSWYQQTPGQGLQFLFEYFSETQRNKGNFPGRFSGRQFSNSRSEMNVSTLELGDSALYLCASQQRLAGDTGELFFGEGSRLTVL.

This rearrangement joins TRBV11-2 to TRBJ2-6; 8 bases are a match to TRBD1. This CDR3 is 16 amino acids long. CDR1 and CDR2 from the germline V gene are SGHAT and FQNNGV. With V trimmed by 3 bases and J by 3 bases, 4 bases remained unmatched. The CDR3 sequence: CASSLAGGSGANVLTF. For the CDR3, the DNA is TGTGCCAGCAGCTTGGCAGGGGGCAGTGGGGCCAACGTCCTGACTTTC.